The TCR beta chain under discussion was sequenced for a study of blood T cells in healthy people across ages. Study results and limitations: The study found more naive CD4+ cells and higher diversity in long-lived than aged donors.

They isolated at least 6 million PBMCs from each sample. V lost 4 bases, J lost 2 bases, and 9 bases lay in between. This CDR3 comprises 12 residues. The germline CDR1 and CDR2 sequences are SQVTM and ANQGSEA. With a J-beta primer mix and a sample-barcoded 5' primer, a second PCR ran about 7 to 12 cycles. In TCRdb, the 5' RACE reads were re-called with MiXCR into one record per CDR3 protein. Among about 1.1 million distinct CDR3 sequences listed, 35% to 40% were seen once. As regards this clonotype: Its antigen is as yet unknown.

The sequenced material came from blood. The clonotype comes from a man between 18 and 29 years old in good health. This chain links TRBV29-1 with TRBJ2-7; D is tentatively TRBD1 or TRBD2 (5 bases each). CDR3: CSVVRGTYEQYF. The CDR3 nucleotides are TGCAGCGTTGTGAGGGGTACCTACGAGCAGTACTTC.